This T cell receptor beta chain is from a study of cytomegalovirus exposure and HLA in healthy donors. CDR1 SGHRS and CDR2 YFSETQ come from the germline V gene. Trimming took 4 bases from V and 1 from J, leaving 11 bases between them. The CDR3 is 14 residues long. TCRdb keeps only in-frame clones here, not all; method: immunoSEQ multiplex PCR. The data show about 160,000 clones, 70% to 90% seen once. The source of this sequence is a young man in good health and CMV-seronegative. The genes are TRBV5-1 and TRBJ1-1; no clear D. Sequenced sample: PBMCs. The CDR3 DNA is TGCGCCAGCAGCCCTCCGGGTCCGAACACTGAAGCTTTCTTT. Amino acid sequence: CASSPPGPNTEAFF. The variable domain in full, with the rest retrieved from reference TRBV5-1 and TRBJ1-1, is KAGVTQTPRYLIKTRGQQVTLSCSPISGHRSVSWYQQTPGQGLQFLFEYFSETQRNKGNFPGRFSGRQFSNSRSEMNVSTLELGDSALYLCASSPPGPNTEAFFGQGTRLTVV.